A single sample gave rise to the 9 T cell receptor beta chains below, sequenced in a study of blood T cells in healthy people across ages. It was with a sample-barcoded 5' primer and a J-beta primer mix that a second PCR of about 7 to 12 cycles was run. TCRdb re-called the 5' RACE reads with MiXCR, one entry per CDR3 protein. The repertoire holds about 770,000 distinct CDR3 sequences, with 44% as singletons. The sequenced material came from blood. Source of these receptors: a man in his 60s in good health.

The sample holds many counts of this clonotype. This chain connects TRBV6-6 to TRBJ2-7, with D perhaps matching TRBD2 (6 bases). The CDR3 length is 14 residues. The germline V gene encodes CDR1 MNHNY and CDR2 SVGAGI (reference sequence). The V and J ends lost 4 bases and 2 bases respectively, with 12 bases between them. Here the CDR3 DNA reads TGTGCCAGCAGTTTACGGGGGTCTACCTACGAGCAGTACTTC. It encodes CASSLRGSTYEQYF.

The chain recombines TRBV4-3 with TRBJ2-7; unclear D gene. Trimming took off 1 base at V and 7 bases at J, with 20 bases between the two ends. The CDR3 is made up of 16 amino acids. Germline CDR1 LGHNA, CDR2 YSLEER. DNA of the CDR3: TGCGCCAGCAGCCAAGGGACCTCTGACTTGCACAATGAGCAGTACTTC. It encodes CASSQGTSDLHNEQYF.

This clonotype was seen more than once but under ten times. The CDR3 sequence is CASSQDKRLAGGPRETQYF. The CDR3 DNA follows: TGCGCCAGCAGCCAAGACAAAAGGCTAGCGGGGGGGCCTCGAGAGACCCAGTACTTC. The chain joins TRBV4-3 to TRBJ2-5; 12 positions match TRBD2. Germline V gene data show CDR1 as LGHNA and CDR2 as YSLEER. The CDR3 covers 19 residues. J lost 4 bases, V lost 0 bases, and 12 bases had no gene match.

The chain combines TRBV11-2 with TRBJ1-2; D is unclear. Germline values: CDR1 SGHAT, CDR2 FQNNGV. This CDR3 has 13 residues. V lost 7 bases and J lost 2, with 11 bases in between. In nucleotides, the CDR3 is TGTGCCAGCACCCCGGGAGGGAACTATGGCTACACCTTC. Residues: CASTPGGNYGYTF.

The chain uses TRBV7-2 and TRBJ2-3, with a weak D call TRBD1 (6 bases). This CDR3 is built from 17 residues. Germline-derived CDR1 and CDR2 are SGHTA and FQGNSA. Trimming took 5 bases from V and 5 from J, leaving 23 bases between them. The CDR3 spells CASSPRAGATGGDTQYF. In DNA form, the CDR3 reads TGTGCCAGCAGCCCAAGGGCAGGGGCCACTGGAGGAGATACGCAGTATTTT. The full variable domain, rest sourced from reference TRBV7-2 and TRBJ2-3, is GAGVSQSPSNKVTEKGKDVELRCDPISGHTALYWYRQSLGQGLEFLIYFQGNSAPDKSGLPSDRFSAERTGGSVSTLTIQRTQQEDSAVYLCASSPRAGATGGDTQYFGPGTRLTVL.

This clonotype was seen a few times. V gene TRBV5-1 combines with J gene TRBJ1-6; D unresolved. This CDR3 region has 14 residues. Trimming took 4 bases from V and 3 from J, leaving 8 bases between them. Germline values: CDR1 SGHRS, CDR2 YFSETQ. CDR3 in amino acids: CASSENGYNSPLHF. The CDR3 DNA is TGCGCCAGCAGCGAGAACGGCTATAATTCACCCCTCCACTTT.

J is TRBJ1-5 and V is TRBV4-1; weak D call: TRBD1 (6 bases). Germline V gene data show CDR1 as MGHRA and CDR2 as YSYEKL. The CDR3 loop spans 15 amino acids. The V end was cut by 1 base, the J end by 4 bases, with 11 bases between. Here the CDR3 DNA reads TGCGCCAGCAGCCAAGTACCGCAGGGGAATCAGCCCCAGCATTTT. Protein: CASSQVPQGNQPQHF.

As to this clonotype: Relative to the germline gene, one junction end is altered; a read error may explain this. V is TRBV29-1 and J is TRBJ1-2; no definite D call. This CDR3 is built from 15 residues. Germline V gene lookup returns CDR1 SQVTM and CDR2 ANQGSEA. The CDR3 DNA reads TGCAGCGTCAATCTGGGTGCAGCTAGGAACTATGGCCACACCTTC. It specifies CSVNLGAARNYGHTF.

This clonotype was observed a single time. The J gene is TRBJ2-5, the V gene TRBV20-1; D not certain. This CDR3 spans 11 amino acids. Trimming cost V 0 bases and J 5 bases, with 4 bases left between them. Looked up from germline, CDR1 is DFQATT and CDR2 is SNEGSKA (reference sequence). CDR3 sequence: CSAREVETQYF. CDR3 in DNA: TGCAGTGCTAGAGAAGTGGAGACCCAGTACTTC.